Below, 12 T cell receptor beta chains from the same sample are listed, as sequenced in a study of long-term antiretroviral therapy in people with HIV. Survey level was the resolution at which the v3.0 immunoSEQ assay ran. TCRdb's table, derived via immunoSEQ multiplex PCR, lists solely in-frame clones and lacks some. The data show some 30,000 clones, about 88% seen once. Material: unsorted PBMCs, obtained 2 years after starting antiretroviral therapy. These receptors all come from a man in his forties or fifties with HIV.

This clone was detected once. The gene calls are TRBV18 and TRBJ2-7, with 9 nucleotides matching TRBD1. CDR3 length: 15 amino acids. Trimming cost V 6 bases and J 1 base; bases outside gene matches: 7. Germline assignment: CDR1 KGHSH and CDR2 LQKENI. The CDR3 region is CASSNGGQGSYEQYF. Here the CDR3 DNA reads TGTGCCAGCTCTAACGGTGGACAGGGGTCCTACGAGCAGTACTTC.

V is TRBV5-1 and J is TRBJ2-7; TRBD1 is a possible D gene (5 bases). From germline, CDR1 is SGHRS and CDR2 YFSETQ. V lost 0 bases and J lost 2, with 9 bases in between. CDR3 length: 14 amino acids. CDR3 sequence: CASSLAQAPYEQYF. The DNA of the CDR3 is TGCGCCAGCAGCTTGGCACAGGCCCCCTACGAGCAGTACTTC.

The gene calls are TRBV18 and TRBJ1-1; D is unclear. The CDR3 spans 12 residues. Trimming left V 7 bases short and J 7 bases short, with 13 bases between. The germline V gene encodes CDR1 KGHSH and CDR2 LQKENI. The CDR3, as DNA: TGTGCCAGCTTCCCTGGGGAAGGTGAAGCTTTCTTT. Translating gives CASFPGEGEAFF.

The chain has TRBV4-1 and TRBJ1-1; TRBD1 is a possible D gene (5 bases). This CDR3 has 13 amino acids. CDR1 and CDR2 from the germline V gene are MGHRA and YSYEKL. The ends were cut back, 3 bases at V and 4 bases at J, with 9 bases in the middle. DNA for the CDR3: TGCGCCAGCAGCCATGGGGCGGGCACTGAAGCTTTCTTT. Amino acid sequence: CASSHGAGTEAFF.

J is TRBJ2-2 and V is TRBV28; D not resolved. The CDR3 spans 15 residues. The germline V gene has CDR1 MDHEN and CDR2 SYDVKM. Trimming removed 3 bases from V and 3 bases from J, with 11 bases in between. The CDR3 coding sequence is TGTGCCAGCAGTTTGCTAACCCCCGACACCGGGGAGCTGTTTTTT. This sequence encodes CASSLLTPDTGELFF.

This chain connects TRBV6-5 to TRBJ1-2; D remains unclear. CDR3 length: 16 residues. From germline, CDR1 is MNHEY and CDR2 SVGAGI. Trimming removed 0 bases at V and 4 bases at J, with 15 bases between. CDR3 in DNA: TGTGCCAGCAGTTACTCTCAATGGACTGTTCCCTATGGCTACACCTTC. The encoded protein is CASSYSQWTVPYGYTF.

The J gene is TRBJ2-1, the V gene TRBV25-1; a weak D match, TRBD1 (6 bases). Trimming took 2 bases from V and 3 from J, leaving 8 bases between them. The CDR3 consists of 14 residues. From germline, CDR1 is MGHDK and CDR2 SYGVNS. CDR3 nucleotide sequence: TGTGCCAGCAGTGAACCAGGGGACTACAATGAGCAGTTCTTC. This translates into CASSEPGDYNEQFF.

The chain carries TRBV4-2 and TRBJ2-7; 11 nucleotides match TRBD2. Germline lookup yields CDR1 LGHNA and CDR2 YNFKEQ. The CDR3 consists of 16 residues. J lost 3 bases, V lost 2 bases, and 6 bases had no gene match. CDR3 amino acids: CASSQLLAGEDYEQYF. DNA for the CDR3: TGTGCCAGCAGCCAACTACTAGCGGGAGAAGACTACGAGCAGTACTTC.

V and J are TRBV7-2 and TRBJ1-2; 8 positions match TRBD1. This CDR3 has 13 amino acids. The germline gives CDR1 SGHTA, CDR2 FQGNSA. J lost 8 bases, V lost 3 bases, and 5 bases had no gene match. The CDR3 region is CASSFPGGSGYTF. The CDR3 nucleotides are TGTGCCAGCAGCTTTCCAGGGGGCTCCGGCTACACCTTC.

The rearrangement joins TRBV6-5 to TRBJ2-7, with 7 bases matching TRBD1. The CDR3 sequence is 16 residues long. Germline lookup yields CDR1 MNHEY and CDR2 SVGAGI. The ends lost 0 bases at V and 5 bases at J; junction bases unmatched: 10. CDR3 nucleotide sequence: TGTGCCAGCAGTTACTCGATAGGGGGCAAGGGCCACGAGCAGTACTTC. Its protein is CASSYSIGGKGHEQYF.

V and J are TRBV4-1 and TRBJ2-1, with 9 bases aligning to TRBD2. The germline V gene has CDR1 MGHRA and CDR2 YSYEKL. V dropped 3 bases and J dropped 8; count of bases not matched to a gene: 11. CDR3 length equals 16 residues. The CDR3 here is CASSQQTSGYVDEQFF. The CDR3 DNA reads as TGCGCCAGCAGCCAGCAAACTAGCGGGTACGTCGATGAGCAGTTCTTC.

In this sample, this clone turned up once. The chain recombines TRBV7-9 with TRBJ1-5; TRBD1 matches at 8 bases. CDR1 and CDR2 from the germline V gene are SEHNR and FQNEAQ (reference sequence). Trimming cost V 7 bases and J 0 bases; bases outside gene matches: 11. The CDR3 covers 17 residues. CDR3 nucleotide sequence: TGTGCCAGCATTACTGAGGGACAGGCCTATAGCAATCAGCCCCAGCATTTT. Protein product: CASITEGQAYSNQPQHF.